These 9 T cell receptor beta chains were all obtained from the same sample, sequenced in a study of cytomegalovirus exposure and HLA in healthy donors. Both 60 Vbeta primers and 13 Jbeta primers went into the PCR. Sequencing used immunoSEQ multiplex PCR; TCRdb keeps in-frame clones, though not all of them. Of about 110,000 clones listed, about 61% are singletons. Sample: PBMCs. These receptor sequences come from a woman in her 30s in good health and CMV-seronegative.

The genes are TRBV5-1 and TRBJ2-5, with D possibly being TRBD1 (5 bases). The CDR3 extends over 15 amino acids. Per germline, CDR1 SGHRS and CDR2 YFSETQ. Between the trimmed V and J ends, which lost 0 bases and 5 bases, there was a span of 14 bases. The DNA of the CDR3 is TGCGCCAGCAGCTTGGGGGCAGGGAATATGGAGACCCAGTACTTC. Its translation is CASSLGAGNMETQYF.

In regard to this clone: The identical CDR3 is also encoded by other nucleotide sequences in the sample. The rearrangement links TRBV11-2 to TRBJ1-1; maybe TRBD1 (6 bases). The CDR3 spans 14 residues. The germline CDR1 and CDR2 sequences are SGHAT and FQNNGV. Trimming took off 1 base at V and 2 bases at J, with 8 bases between the two ends. The CDR3 loop is CASSLVGGNTEAFF. CDR3 in DNA: TGTGCCAGCAGCTTAGTAGGGGGAAACACTGAAGCTTTCTTT. Using reference TRBV11-2 and TRBJ1-1 for the parts outside the CDR3, the full variable domain is EAGVAQSPRYKIIEKRQSVAFWCNPISGHATLYWYQQILGQGPKLLIQFQNNGVVDDSQLPKDRFSAERLKGVDSTLKIQPAKLEDSAVYLCASSLVGGNTEAFFGQGTRLTVV.

The J gene is TRBJ2-5, the V gene TRBV10-3, with TRBD2 matching 15 bases. The CDR3 has 16 amino acids. V shed 5 bases and J 5 bases; nucleotides not matched to a gene: 6. The V gene's germline CDR1 is ENHRY and CDR2 SYGVKD. CDR3 in DNA: TGTGCCATCAGTAGGACTAGCGGGAGGGGTCCCGAGACCCAGTACTTC. Its protein product is CAISRTSGRGPETQYF.

The chain recombines TRBV6-1 with TRBJ2-4; 7 nucleotides line up with TRBD1. The CDR3 has 18 residues. Germline V CDR1 and CDR2: MNHNS, SASEGT. Germline trimming cut 2 bases from V and 0 bases from J; bases unmatched to any gene: 10. DNA for the CDR3: TGTGCCAGCAGTGAATTTGGGGACAGTCTAATAGCCAAAAACATTCAGTACTTC. Translated: CASSEFGDSLIAKNIQYF.

The chain carries TRBV13 and TRBJ2-3, with 8 bases aligning to TRBD2. This CDR3 contains 15 residues. Trimming at V came to 5 bases and at J to 8 bases, leaving 12 bases not matched to a gene. CDR1 is PRHDT and CDR2 is FYEKMQ in the germline V gene (reference sequence). In nucleotides, the CDR3 is TGTGCCAGCAGCGAATTATCGGGAGGGCGGGCTACGCAGTATTTT. Encoded protein: CASSELSGGRATQYF.

The rearrangement joins TRBV14 to TRBJ2-1; 9 bases fit TRBD2. Per germline, CDR1 SGHDN and CDR2 FVKESK. The CDR3 spans 13 residues. V dropped 6 bases and J dropped 7; count of bases not matched to a gene: 4. CDR3 bases: TGTGCCAGCAGTCTAGCGGGAAGGAATGAGCAGTTCTTC. It codes for CASSLAGRNEQFF.

The chain employs TRBV7-8 and TRBJ2-2; 7 nucleotides agree with TRBD2. The V gene end was trimmed by 4 bases and the J gene end by 7 bases; junction bases not matched to a gene: 9. Germline lookup yields CDR1 SGHVS and CDR2 FQNEAQ. This CDR3 is built from 15 residues. The CDR3 coding sequence is TGTGCCAGCAGCTCTCGACTAGCCCTGGGCGGGGAGCTGTTTTTT. Its translation is CASSSRLALGGELFF.

J is TRBJ2-3 and V is TRBV14; D is undetermined. Trimming stripped 1 base from V and 2 bases from J, with 7 bases between. Germline V gene sequence: CDR1 SGHDN, CDR2 FVKESK. The CDR3 extends over 14 amino acids. In DNA form, the CDR3 reads TGTGCCAGCAGCCAAGGGCTCAACACAGATACGCAGTATTTT. It yields the protein CASSQGLNTDTQYF.

The chain employs TRBV7-3 and TRBJ2-1; D possibly corresponds to TRBD1 (6 bases). Deletions cut 2 bases from V and 0 bases from J, with 11 bases between. Germline V gives CDR1 SGHTA, CDR2 FQGTGA. CDR3 length: 16 residues. This CDR3 is CASSLQGSSSYNEQFF. In nucleotides, the CDR3 is TGTGCCAGCAGCTTACAGGGGTCTAGCTCCTACAATGAGCAGTTCTTC.